These 18 T cell receptor beta chains were sequenced from one sample in a study of blood T cell repertoires in COVID-19. Clones were read by immunoSEQ multiplex PCR, and TCRdb kept only the in-frame ones, dropping some. The sample records about 27,000 clones, over 75% being singletons. The sequencing input was peripheral blood. The receptor source for this set is a woman aged 45-59 years with active COVID-19.

The chain uses TRBV19 and TRBJ1-5; a possible D gene is TRBD1 (5 bases). Looked up from germline, CDR1 is LNHDA and CDR2 is SQIVND (reference sequence). CDR3 length: 14 amino acids. The germline V and J ends were trimmed by 6 bases and 5 bases, with 14 bases remaining between them. For the CDR3, the DNA is TGTGCCAGTAGCCTTCAGAAGGGGTATCAGCCCCAGCATTTT. It specifies CASSLQKGYQPQHF.

This clone came up once. The chain carries TRBV27 and TRBJ2-5, with 13 bases fitting TRBD2. V was clipped by 8 bases and J by 3 bases; unmatched bases: 9. This CDR3 spans 16 amino acids. Germline V CDR1 and CDR2: MNHEY, SMNVEV (reference sequence). CDR3 amino acids: CASCTSGRAGKETQYF. The CDR3 DNA sequence: TGTGCCAGCTGCACTAGCGGGAGGGCGGGAAAAGAGACCCAGTACTTC.

The chain joins TRBV12-3 or TRBV12-4 to TRBJ2-7, with 9 bases lining up with TRBD2. This CDR3 is built from 13 residues. J lost 3 bases, V lost 8 bases, and 5 bases had no gene match. CDR3: CASRTSENYEQYF. The DNA for the CDR3 is TGTGCCAGCCGGACTAGCGAAAACTACGAGCAGTACTTC.

This chain joins TRBV18 and TRBJ2-2, with D unresolved. Germline CDR1 KGHSH, CDR2 LQKENI. Trimming took off 4 bases at V and 0 bases at J, with 12 bases between the two ends. The CDR3 contains 16 residues. The CDR3 DNA sequence: TGTGCCAGCTCACAACCGACACGAGCGAACACCGGGGAGCTGTTTTTT. It is translated as CASSQPTRANTGELFF.

The chain combines TRBV15 with TRBJ2-1, with 7 bases identical to TRBD1. The junction had 6 bases not matched to a gene; V was cut back by 7 bases and J by 3 bases. The germline gives CDR1 LNHNV, CDR2 YYDKDF (reference sequence). The length of the CDR3 is 14 residues. This chain's CDR3 is CATKRDRDYNEQFF. In DNA, the CDR3 is TGTGCCACCAAGCGAGACAGGGACTACAATGAGCAGTTCTTC.

This CDR3 reads CASADRGTEAFF. The CDR3 coding sequence is TGTGCCAGCGCCGACAGGGGCACTGAAGCTTTCTTT. This chain connects TRBV18 to TRBJ1-1; 8 bases match TRBD1. Germline-derived CDR1 and CDR2 are KGHSH and LQKENI. V gave up 8 bases and J gave up 4 bases; unmatched junction bases: 3. The CDR3 covers 12 residues.

The chain combines TRBV28 with TRBJ2-1; 7 bases are a match to TRBD2. Germline V gene lookup returns CDR1 MDHEN and CDR2 SYDVKM. The CDR3 length is 14 residues. After removal of 6 bases from V and 8 bases from J, the junction contained 10 bases not matched to a gene. The CDR3 DNA is TGTGCCAGCAGCACCCGGGGCCGGGAGGATGAGCAGTTCTTC. Amino acid sequence: CASSTRGREDEQFF.

The rearrangement links TRBV6-5 to TRBJ1-6, with D perhaps TRBD1 (6 bases). This CDR3 is built from 16 residues. V was shortened by 4 bases and J by 0 bases, with 10 bases between the two germline ends. The germline V gene encodes CDR1 MNHEY and CDR2 SVGAGI. CDR3 DNA: TGTGCCAGCAGTTCTATGACAGGCTCCTATAATTCACCCCTCCACTTT. This encodes CASSSMTGSYNSPLHF.

This chain joins TRBV7-9 and TRBJ2-7; 8 bases map to TRBD1. This CDR3 has 19 amino acids. Germline CDR1 SEHNR, CDR2 FQNEAQ (reference sequence). J gave up 4 bases and V 1 base, and 18 bases lay outside the gene matches. The DNA for the CDR3 is TGTGCCAGCAGCTTAGGGACAGGGCTGTCACGACTTGGTGGATACGAGCAGTACTTC. This codes for CASSLGTGLSRLGGYEQYF.

The chain is built from TRBV5-1 and TRBJ2-1; the D gene is possibly TRBD2 (6 bases). The CDR3 contains 15 residues. Germline-derived CDR1 and CDR2 are SGHRS and YFSETQ. V was pared by 0 bases and J by 3 bases, with 10 bases between. The chain's CDR3 is CASSLVADLYNEQFF. In DNA, the CDR3 is TGCGCCAGCAGCTTGGTAGCGGACCTCTACAATGAGCAGTTCTTC.

The chain joins TRBV5-1 to TRBJ2-5, with D maybe TRBD2 (6 bases). This CDR3 contains 16 residues. V lost 1 base and J lost 5, with 18 bases in between. Germline V gene sequence: CDR1 SGHRS, CDR2 YFSETQ. The CDR3 spells CASSLWTGEEGETQYF. DNA for the CDR3: TGCGCCAGCAGCTTGTGGACTGGGGAGGAGGGGGAGACCCAGTACTTC.

This clone was detected once. The chain employs TRBV29-1 and TRBJ2-3; 12 nucleotides align to TRBD1. The junction had 7 bases not matched to a gene; V was cut back by 1 base and J by 5 bases. This CDR3 is built from 16 residues. Germline V CDR1 and CDR2: SQVTM, ANQGSEA. CDR3 DNA: TGCAGCGTTGAAGCCGGGGGACAGGGGGCGGGAGATACGCAGTATTTT. It is translated as CSVEAGGQGAGDTQYF.

The genes are TRBV6-2 or TRBV6-3 and TRBJ2-3; D may be TRBD2 (7 bases). Trimming cost V 3 bases and J 6 bases, with 22 bases left between them. The CDR3 is 17 amino acids. CDR1 MNHEY and CDR2 SVGEGT come from the germline V gene. The DNA of the CDR3 is TGTGCCAGCAGTTATAAGAGCGGGACACCAGGTGGGGATACGCAGTATTTT. This translates into CASSYKSGTPGGDTQYF.

J is TRBJ2-1 and V is TRBV12-2; TRBD2, the D gene given by the table, was not confirmed from the DNA. TRBV12-2 is deemed a pseudogene. The CDR3 is 16 amino acids. CDR3 bases: TGTGCAAGTCGCCCGCTAGCGGACCCAGCCTACAATGAGCAGTTCTTC. Amino acids: CASRPLADPAYNEQFF.

The chain combines TRBV28 with TRBJ1-6, with D possibly TRBD1 on 6 matching bases. Germline V gene data show CDR1 as MDHEN and CDR2 as SYDVKM. The CDR3 is made up of 16 amino acids. V was pared by 7 bases and J by 15 bases, with 28 bases between. CDR3 DNA sequence: TGTGCCAGCACCCACCGTGATAACAGGGCTCGATACTTCCTCCACTTT. This translates into CASTHRDNRARYFLHF.

The chain recombines TRBV6-5 with TRBJ1-1, with TRBD1 as a possible D gene (6 bases). Per germline, CDR1 MNHEY and CDR2 SVGAGI. CDR3 length equals 14 residues. V was clipped by 8 bases and J by 1 base, with 14 bases between them. The DNA for the CDR3 is TGTGCCAGCGAGCTGGGGGCAGGGAACACTGAAGCTTTCTTT. The encoded protein is CASELGAGNTEAFF.

This clone has only one observation. The chain joins TRBV29-1 to TRBJ1-2, with 7 positions matching TRBD1. This CDR3 region has 14 residues. Germline-derived CDR1 and CDR2 are SQVTM and ANQGSEA. V trimming: 3 bases; J trimming: 8 bases; junction bases outside the gene matches: 12. DNA of the CDR3: TGCAGCGTTGACAGCTTTCCGGGACAGTCGGGCTACACCTTC. Translating gives CSVDSFPGQSGYTF. Supplemented by reference TRBV29-1 and TRBJ1-2, the full variable domain reads SAVISQKPSRDICQRGTSLTIQCQVDSQVTMMFWYRQQPGQSLTLIATANQGSEATYESGFVIDKFPISRPNLTFSTLTVSNMSPEDSSIYLCSVDSFPGQSGYTFGSGTRLTVV.

The V and J genes are TRBV19 and TRBJ2-7; D might be TRBD2 (5 bases). The V gene's germline CDR1 is LNHDA and CDR2 SQIVND (reference sequence). This CDR3 comprises 13 residues. CDR3 coding DNA: TGTGTCTCACGACCGGGGAACCACTACGAGCAGTACTTC. It encodes CVSRPGNHYEQYF.